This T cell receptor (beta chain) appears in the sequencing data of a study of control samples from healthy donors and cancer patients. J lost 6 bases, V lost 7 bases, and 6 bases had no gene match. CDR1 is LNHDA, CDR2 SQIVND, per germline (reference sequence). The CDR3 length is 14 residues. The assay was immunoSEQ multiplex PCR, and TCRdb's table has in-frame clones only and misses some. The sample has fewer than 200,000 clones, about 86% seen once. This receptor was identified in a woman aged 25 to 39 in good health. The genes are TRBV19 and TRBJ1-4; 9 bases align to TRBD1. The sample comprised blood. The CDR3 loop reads CASKGDRVHEKLFF. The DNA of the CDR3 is TGTGCCAGTAAAGGGGACAGGGTTCATGAAAAACTGTTTTTT.